Presented here are 26 T cell receptor beta chains from one specimen sequenced in a study of immune characterization of retroperitoneal liposarcoma. TCRdb itself ran the PCR reads through MiXCR, one entry per CDR3 protein. The sample has around 13,000 distinct CDR3 sequences, approximately 50% seen once. The material sequenced was tumor tissue. All receptors come from a female donor with retroperitoneal liposarcoma.

This clonotype was detected a few times. The chain carries TRBV6-1 and TRBJ2-3; either TRBD1 or TRBD2 may fit D (5 bases each). V shed 5 bases and J shed 4 bases, with 16 bases lying between them. CDR3 length: 15 residues. Germline V lookup: CDR1 MNHNS, CDR2 SASEGT. CDR3 amino acids: CASSLEGSRADTQYF. The CDR3 DNA reads as TGTGCCAGCAGTCTCGAGGGGTCGCGGGCAGATACGCAGTATTTT.

This clonotype has a single count. V is TRBV6-5 and J is TRBJ1-2; D possibly corresponds to TRBD1 (5 bases). This CDR3 region has 13 residues. Trimming stripped 4 bases from V and 8 bases from J, with 14 bases between. In germline, CDR1 is MNHEY, CDR2 SVGAGI. CDR3 DNA: TGTGCCAGCAGTTTCGACAGTTTGCGCGGCTACACCTTC. This sequence encodes CASSFDSLRGYTF.

The chain is built from TRBV27 and TRBJ1-2; D is ambiguous. The CDR3 is 15 residues long. Germline V gene sequence: CDR1 MNHEY, CDR2 SMNVEV (reference sequence). Trimming stripped 5 bases from V and 7 bases from J, with 20 bases between. As DNA, the CDR3 is TGTGCCAGCAGTCCCTACTTGGGTTTCCTGGGTGGCTACACCTTC. Amino acids: CASSPYLGFLGGYTF.

The V gene is TRBV7-8, the J gene TRBJ1-1; D is undetermined. Germline-derived CDR1 and CDR2 are SGHVS and FQNEAQ. The CDR3 extends over 13 amino acids. The germline V and J ends were trimmed by 7 bases and 3 bases, with 12 bases remaining between them. The CDR3 sequence: CASNTDGDTEAFF. CDR3 nucleotide sequence: TGTGCCAGCAACACTGATGGGGACACTGAAGCTTTCTTT.

This clonotype was detected once. The genes are TRBV27 and TRBJ2-3, with TRBD2 identical over 7 bases. Per the germline V gene, CDR1 is MNHEY and CDR2 is SMNVEV (reference sequence). CDR3 size: 14 residues. The J segment lost 11 bases and the V segment lost 8 bases, leaving 16 bases of the junction unmatched. The CDR3, as DNA: TGTGCCAGCCTTGAAAAGGCGGGGGTCTACGAGCAGTATTTT. This codes for CASLEKAGVYEQYF.

V gene TRBV6-1 combines with J gene TRBJ2-1; 9 bases map to TRBD2. The J call is uncertain, as TRBJ2-7 better fits the DNA end. Germline-derived CDR1 and CDR2 are MNHNS and SASEGT. The CDR3 has 15 residues. The chain's CDR3 is CASSPPGLATYEQYF. In nucleotides, the CDR3 is TGTGCCAGCAGCCCCCCGGGACTAGCCACCTACGAGCAGTACTTC.

This chain connects TRBV6-5 to TRBJ2-6, with D tentatively TRBD2 (7 bases). The CDR3 is made up of 16 amino acids. Germline V lookup: CDR1 MNHEY, CDR2 SVGAGI. V was clipped by 8 bases and J by 0 bases, with 14 bases between them. The CDR3 here is CASGGAEYSGANVLTF. For the CDR3, the DNA is TGTGCCAGCGGGGGGGCAGAATACTCTGGGGCCAACGTCCTGACTTTC.

This clonotype was seen repeatedly, ten times or more. V is TRBV11-2 and J is TRBJ2-1; possibly TRBD2 for D (6 bases). The J call may be faulty, since TRBJ2-7 better matches the DNA end. Germline V lookup: CDR1 SGHAT, CDR2 FQNNGV. The CDR3 loop spans 14 amino acids. The CDR3 region is CASSFGEAYNEQYF. The CDR3 bases are TGTGCCAGCAGCTTCGGGGAGGCCTACAATGAGCAGTACTTC.

The chain combines TRBV7-2 with TRBJ2-2, with a possible D match to TRBD1 (6 bases). The germline CDR1 and CDR2 sequences are SGHTA and FQGNSA. The V end was cut by 1 base, the J end by 9 bases, with 12 bases between. This CDR3 comprises 14 residues. CDR3 in DNA: TGTGCCAGCAGCTTAGATCTCAGGGACAGGGAGCTGTTTTTT. Its protein is CASSLDLRDRELFF.

Ten or more counts support this clonotype. This chain links TRBV6-1 with TRBJ2-1; D ambiguous. The CDR3 contains 14 residues. Trimming shortened V by 6 bases and J by 0 bases, and 9 bases separated the two germline ends. CDR1 MNHNS and CDR2 SASEGT come from the germline V gene. CDR3 sequence: CASRAVSSYNEQFF. CDR3 DNA: TGTGCCAGCAGGGCTGTTAGCTCCTACAATGAGCAGTTCTTC.

A few counts support this clonotype. This chain uses TRBV6-8 with TRBJ2-3; D gene uncertain. V lost 4 bases to trimming and J lost 5 bases, with 7 bases between them. From germline, CDR1 is MNHGY and CDR2 SAAAGT. The CDR3 extends over 12 amino acids. The CDR3 is CASSSMGDTQYF. The DNA of the CDR3 is TGTGCCAGCAGTTCGATGGGAGATACGCAGTATTTT.

The table lists this clonotype with many counts. In DNA form, the CDR3 reads TGTGCCAGCAGCTTAGTAGGACGGGGGACCTACGAGCAGTACTTC. It yields the protein CASSLVGRGTYEQYF. This chain links TRBV7-9 with TRBJ2-7, with D perhaps TRBD2 (6 bases). Looked up from germline, CDR1 is SEHNR and CDR2 is FQNEAQ (reference sequence). The CDR3 spans 15 residues. V lost 1 base to trimming and J lost 2 bases, with 12 bases between them.

The CDR3 DNA reads TGTGCCAGCAGTCGTGGGCGGGAGCCATCAGATACGCAGTATTTT. The encoded protein is CASSRGREPSDTQYF. J is TRBJ2-3 and V is TRBV6-4; 7 nucleotides align to TRBD2. Unmatched junction bases numbered 9, after V lost 5 bases and J lost 4 bases. CDR1 is MRHNA and CDR2 is SNTAGT in the germline V gene. The CDR3 covers 15 residues.

By its share, this clonotype is medium-sized. This sequence joins TRBV7-2 and TRBJ2-5; D is unresolved. The germline V and J ends were trimmed by 3 bases and 11 bases, with 19 bases remaining between them. Germline-derived CDR1 and CDR2 are SGHTA and FQGNSA. The CDR3 totals 14 residues. In nucleotides, the CDR3 is TGTGCCAGCAGCTTGGCGAAGGAGTCCTATGAGCAGTACTTC. Protein sequence: CASSLAKESYEQYF. The entire variable domain, with the rest obtained from reference TRBV7-2 and TRBJ2-5, is as follows: GAGVSQSPSNKVTEKGKDVELRCDPISGHTALYWYRQSLGQGLEFLIYFQGNSAPDKSGLPSDRFSAERTGGSVSTLTIQRTQQEDSAVYLCASSLAKESYEQYFGPGTRLLVL.

The chain links TRBV6-1 to TRBJ1-5; possibly TRBD1 for D (5 bases). Germline V gene sequence: CDR1 MNHNS, CDR2 SASEGT. V lost 6 bases to trimming and J lost 5 bases, with 11 bases between them. CDR3 length equals 13 residues. For the CDR3, the DNA is TGTGCCAGCAGGGGGCAGGACTATCAGCCCCAGCATTTT. Translation: CASRGQDYQPQHF.

V gene TRBV6-4 combines with J gene TRBJ2-1; possible D gene TRBD1, 6 bases. Germline V gene sequence: CDR1 MRHNA, CDR2 SNTAGT. The ends were cut back, 3 bases at V and 5 bases at J, with 14 bases in the middle. CDR3 size: 15 residues. The CDR3 nucleotides read TGTGCCAGCAGTGAATCGGCAGGGGACCACAATGAGCAGTTCTTC. This gives the protein CASSESAGDHNEQFF.

In its sample, this clonotype was seen many times. The rearrangement uses TRBV6-1 and TRBJ1-1; the D is unclear. Germline V lookup: CDR1 MNHNS, CDR2 SASEGT. This CDR3 region has 10 residues. V lost 2 bases, J lost 11 bases, and 6 bases lay in between. CDR3 nucleotide sequence: TGTGCCAGCAGTGAATGGGTTGCTTTCTTT. It translates to CASSEWVAFF.

The chain carries TRBV6-2 or TRBV6-3 and TRBJ2-1; no clear D. This CDR3 region has 14 residues. Trimming cost V 0 bases and J 9 bases, with 12 bases left between them. The germline gives CDR1 MNHEY, CDR2 SVGEGT. CDR3 in amino acids: CASSYSNPSAEQFF. CDR3 bases: TGTGCCAGCAGTTACTCGAACCCCAGCGCTGAGCAGTTCTTC.

This chain uses TRBV6-1 with TRBJ2-1, with D perhaps matching TRBD2 (6 bases). Trimming stripped 3 bases from V and 4 bases from J, with 22 bases between. Germline assignment: CDR1 MNHNS and CDR2 SASEGT. The CDR3 length is 18 residues. The CDR3 is CASSDPVIRTTDYNEQFF. The CDR3, as DNA: TGTGCCAGCAGTGACCCAGTTATCCGGACTACTGATTACAATGAGCAGTTCTTC.

The V gene is TRBV10-3, the J gene TRBJ2-3; D might be TRBD1 (5 bases). The germline V gene has CDR1 ENHRY and CDR2 SYGVKD. This CDR3 is built from 14 residues. V was pared by 11 bases and J by 0 bases, with 15 bases between. The DNA for the CDR3 is TGTGCCGCCGGAACAGGTACTAGCACAGATACGCAGTATTTT. It encodes CAAGTGTSTDTQYF.

This chain links TRBV7-2 with TRBJ2-4, with 9 bases fitting TRBD1. CDR1 SGHTA and CDR2 FQGNSA come from the germline V gene. The CDR3 runs 15 residues. The J segment lost 6 bases and the V segment lost 1 base, leaving 4 bases of the junction unmatched. In DNA, the CDR3 is TGTGCCAGCAGCTTAGGGGGACAGGGCTTAAACATTCAGTACTTC. Encoded protein: CASSLGGQGLNIQYF.

V and J are TRBV6-1 and TRBJ2-5; 8 bases agree with TRBD2. Germline-derived CDR1 and CDR2 are MNHNS and SASEGT. The CDR3 is made up of 14 amino acids. V gave up 3 bases and J gave up 11 bases; unmatched junction bases: 11. The CDR3 DNA follows: TGTGCCAGCAGTGAGAGCGGGGGTGTCAATGAGCAGTACTTC. Translating it yields CASSESGGVNEQYF.

This chain links TRBV6-1 with TRBJ2-3, with TRBD1 identical over 9 bases. The germline V gene encodes CDR1 MNHNS and CDR2 SASEGT. V shed 4 bases, J shed 4 bases, and the junction held 9 bases outside the gene matches. The CDR3 covers 16 residues. The DNA of the CDR3 is TGTGCCAGCAGTGCCGAACCGGGACAGGGTGCAGATACGCAGTATTTT. As protein: CASSAEPGQGADTQYF.

This clonotype was seen a single time. The rearrangement links TRBV6-6 to TRBJ2-1; no firm D call. The end of the DNA is better explained by TRBJ2-5, so the J call may be wrong. This CDR3 has 13 residues. Germline CDR1 is MNHNY and CDR2 is SVGAGI (reference sequence). CDR3 coding DNA: TGTGCCAGCAGAAAACAAGGGTTGGAGACCCAGTACTTC. It translates to CASRKQGLETQYF.

By frequency in the sample, this clonotype is medium-sized (0.01 to 0.1%). The chain uses TRBV6-1 and TRBJ2-5, with D perhaps given as TRBD1 or TRBD2 (6 bases each). The CDR3 extends over 13 amino acids. Per the germline V gene, CDR1 is MNHNS and CDR2 is SASEGT. V was pared by 6 bases and J by 5 bases, with 13 bases between. CDR3 sequence reads: CASSPRGGETQYF. The DNA of the CDR3 is TGTGCCAGCAGCCCCCGAGGGGGGGAGACCCAGTACTTC.

This clonotype was found many times. The chain uses TRBV6-1 and TRBJ2-1, with 10 bases aligning to TRBD1. CDR3 size: 16 residues. V was pared by 6 bases and J by 1 base, with 6 bases of the junction left unmatched. The germline gives CDR1 MNHNS, CDR2 SASEGT. In DNA, the CDR3 is TGTGCCAGCAGACGACAGGGGGCTATATCCTACAATGAGCAGTTCTTC. It specifies CASRRQGAISYNEQFF.